A single sample gave rise to the 5 T cell receptor beta chains below, sequenced in a study of beta chain features in type 1 diabetes. As every portion of the isolated RNA was reverse transcribed, the sequencing read expressed TCRB transcripts. Produced via immunoSEQ multiplex PCR; TCRdb's table is partial and in-frame only. Counted here are roughly 240,000 clones, more than 65% occurring once; the ten biggest clones make up about 0.05%. Input material: naive CD4+ T cells from blood. The receptors stem from a man aged 25-45 years in good health.

V usage is TRBV5-8 and J usage is TRBJ2-1; 10 nucleotides line up with TRBD1. V shed 5 bases and J 9 bases; nucleotides not matched to a gene: 11. Germline V CDR1 and CDR2: SGHTS, YDEGEE. This CDR3 spans 15 amino acids. CDR3 sequence: CASSLDRGRRSEQFF. In nucleotides, the CDR3 is TGTGCCAGCAGTCTGGACAGGGGGAGAAGGAGTGAGCAGTTCTTC.

The V and J genes are TRBV30 and TRBJ1-5, with 7 bases fitting TRBD1. Per the germline V gene, CDR1 is GTSNPN and CDR2 is SVGIG (reference sequence). The CDR3 spans 15 residues. J gave up 1 base and V 3 bases, and 6 bases lay outside the gene matches. The CDR3 loop is CAWRRQGTSNQPQHF. In nucleotides, the CDR3 is TGTGCCTGGAGGCGACAGGGAACCAGCAATCAGCCCCAGCATTTT.

Concerning this clone itself: The same CDR3 can be traced to other DNA sequences in this sample. The chain uses TRBV7-2 and TRBJ2-1; 10 positions agree with TRBD2. Germline V gene sequence: CDR1 SGHTA, CDR2 FQGNSA. This CDR3 region has 14 residues. J gave up 4 bases and V 5 bases, and 2 bases lay outside the gene matches. CDR3 nucleotides: TGTGCCAGCAGCCCTAGCGGGAGATACAATGAGCAGTTCTTC. This encodes CASSPSGRYNEQFF.

A remark on this clone: Other DNA sequences in the sample encode the same CDR3. The V and J genes are TRBV30 and TRBJ2-1, with D unresolved. Germline CDR1 and CDR2: GTSNPN and SVGIG (reference sequence). Trimming took off 2 bases at V and 2 bases at J, with 4 bases between the two ends. This CDR3 is 12 amino acids long. The CDR3 DNA reads TGTGCCTGGAGTCCGGCCTACAATGAGCAGTTCTTC. This encodes CAWSPAYNEQFF. The full variable domain, its missing parts supplied by reference TRBV30 and TRBJ2-1, is SQTIHQWPATLVQPVGSPLSLECTVEGTSNPNLYWYRQAAGRGLQLLFYSVGIGQISSEVPQNLSASRPQDRQFILSSKKLLLSDSGFYLCAWSPAYNEQFFGPGTRLTVL.

The V and J genes are TRBV27 and TRBJ2-5; D assignment may be TRBD1 or TRBD2 (5 bases each). The V gene's germline CDR1 is MNHEY and CDR2 SMNVEV (reference sequence). The CDR3 runs to 16 residues. The ends were cut back, 5 bases at V and 0 bases at J, with 16 bases in the middle. The CDR3 DNA sequence: TGTGCCAGCAGTCCTCTATCCTGGGGGAACCAAGAGACCCAGTACTTC. Translated: CASSPLSWGNQETQYF.